There are a few counts of the clone carrying this TCR beta chain. The antigen remains unidentified. Germline values: CDR1 WNHNN, CDR2 SYGVQD (reference sequence). The V segment lost 6 bases and the J segment 3 bases; nucleotides outside the gene matches: 12. There are 17 residues in the CDR3. The PCR used 60 Vbeta and 13 Jbeta primers. Sequencing used immunoSEQ multiplex PCR; TCRdb keeps in-frame clones, though not all of them. The table has roughly 200,000 clones, approximately 79% seen once. The data were obtained in a study of cytomegalovirus exposure and HLA in healthy donors. On the study more broadly: Earlier findings included nearly 120 million unique TCR beta sequences obtained from about 180 million T cells. General observations from the study: The classifier was said to identify cytomegalovirus status with high specificity and sensitivity. The authors later linked a missense DCLRE1C variant to TCR beta V- and J-gene trimming. The authors listed approximately 160 TCR beta chains as cytomegalovirus-associated.

The V call is TRBV10-1, the J call TRBJ2-2; TRBD2 matches 8 bases. Source material: PBMCs. The receptor comes from a woman aged 25 to 39 in good health and CMV-seropositive. The CDR3 protein is CASSPKAGVKDTGELFF. CDR3 nucleotide sequence: TGCGCCAGCAGCCCTAAAGCGGGAGTTAAGGACACCGGGGAGCTGTTTTTT.